A single sample gave rise to the 5 T cell receptor beta chains below, sequenced in a study of cytomegalovirus exposure and HLA in healthy donors. A multiplex PCR was run with 60 Vbeta primers and 13 Jbeta primers. Assay used: immunoSEQ multiplex PCR; TCRdb lists only in-frame clones, some missing. The sample has some 54,000 clones, more than 75% seen once. Source material: PBMCs. These receptors were taken from a male donor in good health and CMV-seronegative.

This sequence joins TRBV6-5 and TRBJ2-3; maybe TRBD2 (6 bases). The V and J ends lost 6 bases and 7 bases respectively, with 8 bases between them. Germline V gene data show CDR1 as MNHEY and CDR2 as SVGAGI. The CDR3 covers 11 residues. Here the CDR3 reads CASRTSYTQYF. The CDR3 region has the DNA TGTGCCAGCAGAACTAGCTATACGCAGTATTTT.

J is TRBJ2-1 and V is TRBV11-1; maybe TRBD2 (6 bases). Trimming removed 1 base from V and 4 bases from J, with 11 bases in between. The CDR3 loop spans 15 amino acids. The germline V gene has CDR1 SGHAT and CDR2 FQDESV (reference sequence). The CDR3 region is CASSLDGGRYNEQFF. CDR3 DNA sequence: TGTGCCAGCAGCTTAGACGGGGGTCGTTACAATGAGCAGTTCTTC.

The chain uses TRBV9 and TRBJ1-2; D not certain. V dropped 0 bases and J dropped 4 bases, with 16 bases sitting between them. Germline-derived CDR1 and CDR2 are SGDLS and YYNGEE. This CDR3 has 16 amino acids. This CDR3 is CASSVAPENGLYGYTF. CDR3 coding DNA: TGTGCCAGCAGCGTAGCCCCCGAGAACGGACTCTATGGCTACACCTTC.

CDR3: CASSLAPTGNYGYTF. CDR3 bases: TGTGCCAGCAGCTTAGCTCCGACAGGGAACTATGGCTACACCTTC. This sequence joins TRBV7-9 and TRBJ1-2; 7 bases fit TRBD1. This CDR3 has 15 amino acids. The V gene's germline CDR1 is SEHNR and CDR2 FQNEAQ (reference sequence). The ends lost 0 bases at V and 2 bases at J; junction bases unmatched: 3.

This rearrangement joins TRBV9 to TRBJ2-3, with 10 bases aligning to TRBD2. This CDR3 contains 15 residues. V gave up 2 bases and J gave up 6 bases; unmatched junction bases: 6. In germline, CDR1 is SGDLS, CDR2 YYNGEE. The CDR3: CASSVERGGDDTQYF. CDR3 coding DNA: TGTGCCAGCAGCGTCGAGCGGGGGGGCGATGATACGCAGTATTTT.